This T cell receptor (beta chain) was obtained from a study of molecular identifiers for immune sequencing clone quantification (dated by TCRdb to the late 2010s). Study-wide context: For a replicate experiment, RNA from about 21,000 or 97,000 naive CD8 T cells was divided into five aliquots, of which four were sequenced. The study was a methods study using CD8 T cells to benchmark molecular-identifier clustering-based TCR repertoire sequencing (MIDCIRS) and TCR RNA copy counting. Beyond this particular receptor, the publication reports: Modeling gave about 3 recovered TCR RNA copies per cell versus about ten by digital PCR, implying around 33% capture efficiency. A single cell's worth of spiked-in Jurkat TCR RNA was reported detectable even among under 1.1 million naive CD8 T cells. When barcode sub-clustering was left out, chimeric consensus sequences inflated TCR diversity, with chimeras reaching as high as 47%. Clones above 20 RNA copies held over 99% of molecules in CMV-specific effector cells but under 1% in naive cells. The naive libraries included spiked-in Jurkat TCR RNA (fewer than eleven copies' worth), and this Jurkat TCR RNA is not part of the donor repertoire. Identical TCR molecules sharing a barcode could cause highly expanded clone sizes to be underestimated.

Library construction relied on PCR. The data were produced on a NextSeq 500. Bulk TCR libraries were prepared as previously described, using TCR primers listed in Table S5. Total RNA was purified with the Qiagen AllPrep DNA/RNA kit. Before analysis, reads from multiple sequencing runs of the same library were pooled. The paper's processing steps were these. Only reads with exact TCR constant sequence were kept, trimmed to 150 nt, and grouped by their 12-nt molecular barcodes. Reads in each barcode group were sub-clustered using a 15% Levenshtein threshold, and a quality-weighted consensus sequence was built for each RNA molecule. Non-functional sequences were removed, as were lower-count sequences one edit away from another. Based on fitting two negative binomial distributions, any barcode sub-cluster with under 20% of the maximum read count was discarded. TCRdb redid the processing of the public reads, applying fastp at Q25 and MiXCR, and retained in-frame beta chains. Here each entry gathers all rows of one CDR3 protein and keeps the most common genes and DNA. TCRdb's processing, not the study's, gives the V and J calls here. The sample table contains about 500,000 distinct CDR3 sequences; only one count was recorded for around 25% of them. Around 0.8% of the sample is held by the ten biggest clonotypes.

The sample holds a few counts of this clonotype. Which antigen it targets is not known. The input lacks base qualities; no much larger clone sits a single base away. V lost 3 bases and J lost 1 base; the stretch between them is 7 bases long. The CDR3 spans 14 residues, from the cysteine through the phenylalanine. Of the read, only the CDR3 DNA is kept; its 42 bases are in frame from base 1. As encoded in the germline V gene (reference sequence), CDR1 is LNHDA while CDR2 is SQIVND. Libraries of naive CD8 T cells were built from approximately 20,000 to 1,000,000 sorted cells, with 10%, 30% or 50% of the purified RNA used. On a BD FACSAria II, naive CD8 T cells were FACS-sorted as CD8+CD4-CCR7+CD45RA+ and collected into RLT Plus buffer. To test detection sensitivity, Jurkat RNA equivalent to about ten TCR copies was spiked into samples of roughly 17,000-1,000,000 naive CD8 T cells. Enrichment of CD8 T cells was done with RosetteSep CD8+ T Cell Enrichment Cocktail plus Ficoll-Paque, and ACK red cell lysis came afterward.

The receptor comes from a human donor in good health. Some libraries in this study had Jurkat cell RNA spiked in. The V gene is TRBV19 and the J gene is TRBJ2-1; the D gene is possibly TRBD2, with 6 bases matching. Source material: naive CD8+ T cells from blood, with Jurkat cell RNA spiked in. Explained via the paper, the cell subset or site label denotes: FACS-sorted CD8+CD4-CCR7+CD45RA+ naive T cells. The DNA sequence is as follows: TGTGCCAGTAGTATTGCGGGGTCCTACAATGAGCAGTTCTTC. This gives the protein CASSIAGSYNEQFF.